This passage covers 22 T cell receptor beta chains from one sample sequenced in a study of blood T cell repertoires in COVID-19. Produced via immunoSEQ multiplex PCR; TCRdb's table is partial and in-frame only. The sample lists 150,000 to 200,000 clones; more than 75% were seen once. Sequencing used peripheral blood. These receptor sequences come from a human donor in a cohort sampled during active COVID-19.

The chain has TRBV28 and TRBJ1-4, with D tentatively TRBD1 (6 bases). The CDR3 contains 15 residues. Germline-derived CDR1 and CDR2 are MDHEN and SYDVKM. Trimming stripped 7 bases from V and 2 bases from J, with 14 bases between. CDR3 residues: CASTRGGPTNEKLFF. The CDR3 nucleotides are TGTGCCAGCACAAGGGGGGGGCCCACTAATGAAAAACTGTTTTTT.

This chain uses TRBV7-9 with TRBJ1-4; D unresolved. Germline V lookup: CDR1 SEHNR, CDR2 FQNEAQ (reference sequence). The CDR3 runs to 15 residues. The V end lost 2 bases, the J end lost 3 bases, and 10 bases lay between the germline ends. The CDR3: CASSLSQNPNEKLFF. The CDR3 coding sequence is TGTGCCAGCAGCTTATCGCAGAACCCTAATGAAAAACTGTTTTTT.

In its sample, this clone was seen a few times. The chain is built from TRBV27 and TRBJ2-1, with 9 bases identical to TRBD2. Trimming at V came to 2 bases and at J to 7 bases, leaving 6 bases not matched to a gene. Germline CDR1 and CDR2: MNHEY and SMNVEV (reference sequence). The CDR3 totals 15 residues. CDR3: CASSLTREGWNEQFF. The CDR3 region has the DNA TGTGCCAGCAGTTTAACGCGGGAGGGGTGGAATGAGCAGTTCTTC.

This clone was detected only once. The chain joins TRBV6-5 to TRBJ2-7, with 7 nucleotides matching TRBD1. With 0 bases clipped from V and 3 bases from J, the junction kept 8 bases outside the gene matches. Germline assignment: CDR1 MNHEY and CDR2 SVGAGI. The CDR3 consists of 16 residues. DNA of the CDR3: TGTGCCAGCAGTTACTCGATAAGTCAGGGGGTCTACGAGCAGTACTTC. This sequence encodes CASSYSISQGVYEQYF.

The chain employs TRBV6-2 or TRBV6-3 and TRBJ2-1; TRBD1 aligns across 9 bases. Germline CDR1 is MNHEY and CDR2 is SVGEGT. With 5 bases clipped from V and 4 bases from J, the junction kept 15 bases outside the gene matches. This CDR3 is 18 amino acids long. In nucleotides, the CDR3 is TGTGCCAGCAGTCCCAACAGGGGGCGTTTACGCCCGTACAATGAGCAGTTCTTC. This translates into CASSPNRGRLRPYNEQFF.

The chain carries TRBV27 and TRBJ2-1, with D possibly TRBD1 on 5 matching bases. The CDR3 spans 15 residues. Germline lookup yields CDR1 MNHEY and CDR2 SMNVEV (reference sequence). V gave up 8 bases and J gave up 3 bases, with 17 bases separating them. The CDR3 DNA follows: TGTGCCAGCGCAGGCCATGACAGCTTCTACAATGAGCAGTTCTTC. Protein product: CASAGHDSFYNEQFF.

The rearrangement links TRBV15 to TRBJ2-2; 8 nucleotides match TRBD2. The CDR3 is 15 residues long. J was trimmed by 0 bases and V by 3 bases; bases with no gene match: 0. The germline CDR1 and CDR2 sequences are LNHNV and YYDKDF (reference sequence). The CDR3 reads CATSSSGTNTGELFF. The CDR3 coding sequence is TGTGCCACCAGCAGTAGCGGGACGAACACCGGGGAGCTGTTTTTT.

This chain joins TRBV19 and TRBJ1-4, with 7 bases identical to TRBD1. The CDR3 loop spans 15 amino acids. J lost 6 bases, V lost 3 bases, and 7 bases had no gene match. Germline V gene sequence: CDR1 LNHDA, CDR2 SQIVND (reference sequence). The CDR3 DNA reads as TGTGCCAGTAGTATCGGCAGGGGGGCGTATGAAAAACTGTTTTTT. Protein: CASSIGRGAYEKLFF. Full variable domain (rest looked up from reference TRBV19 and TRBJ1-4): DGGITQSPKYLFRKEGQNVTLSCEQNLNHDAMYWYRQDPGQGLRLIYYSQIVNDFQKGDIAEGYSVSREKKESFPLTVTSAQKNPTAFYLCASSIGRGAYEKLFFGSGTQLSVL.

The V call is TRBV7-8, the J call TRBJ1-2; weak D call: TRBD1 (5 bases). V lost 5 bases and J 6 bases, leaving 22 bases between the germline ends. The CDR3 runs to 16 residues. The germline V gene encodes CDR1 SGHVS and CDR2 FQNEAQ. The CDR3 DNA follows: TGTGCCAGCAGCCGAGGCGCCTTTGGGGGGTTGAATGGCTACACCTTC. Translating it yields CASSRGAFGGLNGYTF.

Concerning this clone itself: The junction differs from germline at one of its ends, possibly a read error. This chain joins TRBV7-7 and TRBJ2-1, with D maybe TRBD1 (6 bases). The CDR3 is 15 residues long. The germline V gene has CDR1 SSHAT and CDR2 FNYEAQ (reference sequence). The CDR3 loop reads CASTTEGDPHNEQFF. The CDR3 DNA sequence: TGTGCTAGCACCACTGAGGGGGACCCCCACAATGAGCAGTTCTTC.

The chain has TRBV5-4 and TRBJ2-7; TRBD2 matches 10 bases. The V and J ends lost 4 bases and 6 bases, in that order; junction bases with no gene match: 7. CDR3 length: 14 amino acids. Germline V gene lookup returns CDR1 SGHNT and CDR2 YYREEE (reference sequence). The CDR3 reads CASSPGLARSEQYF. The CDR3 bases are TGTGCCAGCAGCCCGGGACTAGCGCGATCCGAGCAGTACTTC.

The chain uses TRBV7-8 and TRBJ1-2; no clear D. Between the trimmed V and J ends, which lost 2 bases and 1 base, there was a span of 8 bases. The germline CDR1 and CDR2 sequences are SGHVS and FQNEAQ. The CDR3 runs 14 residues. The CDR3 nucleotides are TGTGCCAGCAGCTTATCAGGACTTAACTATGGCTACACCTTC. This codes for CASSLSGLNYGYTF.

The J gene is TRBJ2-6, the V gene TRBV7-2; 8 positions agree with TRBD1. V lost 5 bases and J lost 3; bases outside the gene matches: 6. The CDR3 spans 16 residues. CDR1 is SGHTA and CDR2 is FQGNSA in the germline V gene. The CDR3 sequence: CASSPDRGYGANVLTF. CDR3 bases: TGTGCCAGCAGCCCCGACAGGGGTTATGGGGCCAACGTCCTGACTTTC.

V and J are TRBV5-5 and TRBJ2-1; no clear D gene. CDR3 length: 15 residues. The V gene lost 0 bases and the J gene lost 0 bases, with 7 bases spanning the gap. Germline-derived CDR1 and CDR2 are SGHKS and YYEKEE (reference sequence). The CDR3 spells CASSLEPSSYNEQFF. In DNA, the CDR3 is TGTGCCAGCAGCTTGGAACCGAGCTCCTACAATGAGCAGTTCTTC.

This chain joins TRBV9 and TRBJ2-3; D unclear. Trimming took off 0 bases at V and 2 bases at J, with 7 bases between the two ends. This CDR3 has 14 residues. Looked up from germline, CDR1 is SGDLS and CDR2 is YYNGEE. CDR3 sequence (DNA): TGTGCCAGCAGCGTAGGAGGCTCCACAGATACGCAGTATTTT. Encoded protein: CASSVGGSTDTQYF. The full variable domain, completed using reference TRBV9 and TRBJ2-3, is DSGVTQTPKHLITATGQRVTLRCSPRSGDLSVYWYQQSLDQGLQFLIQYYNGEERAKGNILERFSAQQFPDLHSELNLSSLELGDSALYFCASSVGGSTDTQYFGPGTRLTVL.

This clone was seen more than once but under ten times. The chain uses TRBV9 and TRBJ2-5; 7 bases align to TRBD1. The CDR3 is 13 amino acids. CDR1 and CDR2 (germline): SGDLS, YYNGEE. Losses at the gene ends were 5 bases for V and 3 bases for J; bases not matched to a gene: 4. The CDR3, as DNA: TGTGCCAGCAGTGTGACAGGGAAAGAGACCCAGTACTTC. Its translation: CASSVTGKETQYF.

This rearrangement joins TRBV30 to TRBJ2-3; 7 nucleotides align to TRBD1. The V gene end was trimmed by 1 base and the J gene end by 6 bases; junction bases not matched to a gene: 10. Germline V gives CDR1 GTSNPN, CDR2 SVGIG (reference sequence). The CDR3 extends over 15 amino acids. Here the CDR3 reads CAWSEGQVLGDTQYF. DNA of the CDR3: TGTGCCTGGAGTGAAGGACAGGTCCTAGGGGATACGCAGTATTTT.

This clone was observed at least ten times. The chain carries TRBV11-2 and TRBJ2-7; D might be TRBD1 (6 bases). The ends were cut back, 5 bases at V and 4 bases at J, with 27 bases in the middle. CDR1 SGHAT and CDR2 FQNNGV come from the germline V gene. The CDR3 sequence is 18 residues long. CDR3 sequence: CASSPISRGKDTTYEQYF. CDR3 DNA sequence: TGTGCCAGCAGCCCTATTAGCAGGGGAAAAGACACGACGTACGAGCAGTACTTC. The full variable domain, in which reference TRBV11-2 and TRBJ2-7 provide the parts outside the CDR3, is EAGVAQSPRYKIIEKRQSVAFWCNPISGHATLYWYQQILGQGPKLLIQFQNNGVVDDSQLPKDRFSAERLKGVDSTLKIQPAKLEDSAVYLCASSPISRGKDTTYEQYFGPGTRLTVT.

This chain links TRBV19 with TRBJ2-5; D possibly corresponds to TRBD2 (7 bases). Germline V gene data show CDR1 as LNHDA and CDR2 as SQIVND (reference sequence). Trimming took 3 bases from V and 5 from J, leaving 13 bases between them. This CDR3 spans 14 amino acids. The CDR3 protein is CASSIRGAGETQYF. The CDR3 nucleotides are TGTGCCAGTAGTATTCGGGGGGCAGGGGAGACCCAGTACTTC.

CDR3 residues: CASSYGTGVIYEQYF. CDR3 bases: TGTGCCAGCAGTTATGGGACAGGAGTTATCTACGAGCAGTACTTC. The chain couples TRBV6-2 or TRBV6-3 to TRBJ2-7; 8 bases are a match to TRBD1. Losses at the gene ends were 3 bases for V and 3 bases for J; bases not matched to a gene: 7. The length of the CDR3 is 15 residues. Per germline, CDR1 MNHEY and CDR2 SVGEGT.

This rearrangement joins TRBV27 to TRBJ1-4, with TRBD1 as a possible D gene (6 bases). This CDR3 region has 18 residues. Germline V CDR1 and CDR2: MNHEY, SMNVEV (reference sequence). V was cut by 2 bases and J by 7 bases, with 23 bases left in between. Written as DNA, the CDR3 is TGTGCCAGCAGTTTACGGGGGGCGGACTCCCTTATCTTTGAAAAACTGTTTTTT. Translation gives CASSLRGADSLIFEKLFF.

V usage is TRBV4-3 and J usage is TRBJ1-2; D may be TRBD1 (6 bases). The length of the CDR3 is 16 residues. Looked up from germline, CDR1 is LGHNA and CDR2 is YSLEER. V lost 0 bases and J 4 bases, leaving 15 bases between the germline ends. In DNA, the CDR3 is TGCGCCAGCAGCCAAGAGAATCCGGGACAAGGCTATGGCTACACCTTC. It codes for CASSQENPGQGYGYTF.